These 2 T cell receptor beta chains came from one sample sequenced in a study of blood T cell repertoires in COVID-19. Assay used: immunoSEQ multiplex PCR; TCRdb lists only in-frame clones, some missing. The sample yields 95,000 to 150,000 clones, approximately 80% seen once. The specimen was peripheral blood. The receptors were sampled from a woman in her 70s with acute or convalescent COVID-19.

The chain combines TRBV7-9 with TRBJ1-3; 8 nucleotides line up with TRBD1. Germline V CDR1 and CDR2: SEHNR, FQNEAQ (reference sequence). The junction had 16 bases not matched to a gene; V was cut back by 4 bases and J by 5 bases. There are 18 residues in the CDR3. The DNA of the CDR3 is TGTGCCAGCAGCTCAGATGGACAGGGTGGACCGCATCGAAACACCATATATTTT. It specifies CASSSDGQGGPHRNTIYF.

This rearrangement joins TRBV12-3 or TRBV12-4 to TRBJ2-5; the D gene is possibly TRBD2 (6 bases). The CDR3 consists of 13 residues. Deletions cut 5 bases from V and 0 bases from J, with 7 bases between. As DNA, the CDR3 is TGTGCCAGCAGTGGGGACTACCAAGAGACCCAGTACTTC. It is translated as CASSGDYQETQYF.